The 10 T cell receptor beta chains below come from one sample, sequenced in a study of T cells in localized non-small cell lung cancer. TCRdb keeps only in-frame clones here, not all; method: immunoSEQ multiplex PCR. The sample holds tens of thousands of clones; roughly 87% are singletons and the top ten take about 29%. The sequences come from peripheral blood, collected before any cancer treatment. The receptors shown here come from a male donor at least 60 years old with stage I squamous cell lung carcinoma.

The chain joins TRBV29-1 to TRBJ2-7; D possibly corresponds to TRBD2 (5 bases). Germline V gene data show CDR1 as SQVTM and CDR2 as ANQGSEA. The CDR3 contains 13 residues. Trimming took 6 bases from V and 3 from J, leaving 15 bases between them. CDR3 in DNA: TGCAGCGTGCCCGGGGTAGGGAGCTACGAGCAGTACTTC. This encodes CSVPGVGSYEQYF.

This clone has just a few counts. The CDR3 DNA follows: TGTGCCTGGAGTCCTGGACAAGGCTACACCTTC. Translated: CAWSPGQGYTF. The chain employs TRBV30 and TRBJ1-2; maybe TRBD1 (5 bases). Trimming left V 2 bases short and J 8 bases short, with 9 bases between. This CDR3 comprises 11 residues. CDR1 GTSNPN and CDR2 SVGIG come from the germline V gene (reference sequence).

CDR3 in DNA: TGTGCCAGCACCACCGCCGGGACAGTAAATGAAAAACTGTTTTTT. Protein sequence: CASTTAGTVNEKLFF. The V call is TRBV7-9, the J call TRBJ1-4; 7 nucleotides line up with TRBD1. Germline CDR1 reads SEHNR; CDR2 reads FQNEAQ (reference sequence). The CDR3 loop spans 15 amino acids. After removal of 7 bases from V and 5 bases from J, the junction contained 10 bases not matched to a gene.

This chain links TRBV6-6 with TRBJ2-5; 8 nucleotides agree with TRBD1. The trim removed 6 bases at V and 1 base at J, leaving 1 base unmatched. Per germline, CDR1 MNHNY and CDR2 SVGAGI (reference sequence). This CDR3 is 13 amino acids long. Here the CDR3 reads CASRDRGQETQYF. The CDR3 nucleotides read TGTGCCAGCAGAGACAGGGGCCAAGAGACCCAGTACTTC.

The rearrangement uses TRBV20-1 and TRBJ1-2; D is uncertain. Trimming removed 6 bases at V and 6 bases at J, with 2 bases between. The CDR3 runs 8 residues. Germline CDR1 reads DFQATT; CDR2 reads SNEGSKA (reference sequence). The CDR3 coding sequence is TGCAGTGCCAATGGCTACACCTTC. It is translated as CSANGYTF.

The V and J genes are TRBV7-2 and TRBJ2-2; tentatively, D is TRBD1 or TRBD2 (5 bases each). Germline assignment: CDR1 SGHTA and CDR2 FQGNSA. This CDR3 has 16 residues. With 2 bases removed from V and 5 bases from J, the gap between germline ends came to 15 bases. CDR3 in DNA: TGTGCCAGCAGCTTAATGGGGACGTCTAGGACCGGGGAGCTGTTTTTT. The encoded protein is CASSLMGTSRTGELFF.

CDR3 DNA: TGTGCCAGCAACCCTCAGGGGGCGGGCCGCTACGAGCAGTACTTC. Translation gives CASNPQGAGRYEQYF. This sequence joins TRBV6-5 and TRBJ2-7; 8 bases are shared with TRBD1. The CDR3 totals 15 residues. Germline V gene sequence: CDR1 MNHEY, CDR2 SVGAGI. V lost 7 bases and J lost 3; bases outside the gene matches: 11.

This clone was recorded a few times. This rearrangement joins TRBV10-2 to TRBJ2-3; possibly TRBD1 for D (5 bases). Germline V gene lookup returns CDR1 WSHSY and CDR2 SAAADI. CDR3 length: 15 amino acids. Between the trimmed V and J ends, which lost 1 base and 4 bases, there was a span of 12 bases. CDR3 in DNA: TGCGCCAGCAGTGAGTGGGGCGGCCAGGCAGATACGCAGTATTTT. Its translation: CASSEWGGQADTQYF.

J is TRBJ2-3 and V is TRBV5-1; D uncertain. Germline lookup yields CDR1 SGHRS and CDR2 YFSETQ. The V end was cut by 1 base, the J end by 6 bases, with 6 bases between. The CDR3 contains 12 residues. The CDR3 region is CASSLSVDTQYF. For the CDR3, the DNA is TGCGCCAGCAGCTTGAGTGTGGATACGCAGTATTTT.

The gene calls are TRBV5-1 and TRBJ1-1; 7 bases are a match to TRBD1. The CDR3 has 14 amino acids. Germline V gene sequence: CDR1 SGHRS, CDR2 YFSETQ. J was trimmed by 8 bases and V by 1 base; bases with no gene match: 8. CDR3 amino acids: CASSLLASRGEAFF. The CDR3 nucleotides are TGCGCCAGCAGCTTGCTAGCGAGCAGGGGGGAAGCTTTCTTT.